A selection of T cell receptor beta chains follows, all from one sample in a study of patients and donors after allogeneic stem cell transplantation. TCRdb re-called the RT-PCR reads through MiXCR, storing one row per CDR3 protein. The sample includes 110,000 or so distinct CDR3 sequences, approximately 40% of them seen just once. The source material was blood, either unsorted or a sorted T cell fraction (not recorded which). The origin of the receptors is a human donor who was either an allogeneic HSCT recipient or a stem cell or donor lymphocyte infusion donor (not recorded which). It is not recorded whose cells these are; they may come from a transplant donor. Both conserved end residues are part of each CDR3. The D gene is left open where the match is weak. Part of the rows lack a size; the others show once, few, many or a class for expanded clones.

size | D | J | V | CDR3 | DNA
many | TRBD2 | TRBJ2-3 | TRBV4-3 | CASSQDGLAASTDTQYF | TGCGCCAGCAGCCAAGATGGACTAGCGGCTAGCACAGATACGCAGTATTTT
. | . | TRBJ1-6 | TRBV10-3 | CASGAGLNSPLHF | TGTGCCTCAGGCGCAGGGTTAAATTCACCCCTCCACTTT
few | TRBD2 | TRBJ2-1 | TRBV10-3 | CAISESLAGVNEQFF | TGTGCCATCAGTGAGAGTTTAGCGGGAGTTAATGAGCAGTTCTTC
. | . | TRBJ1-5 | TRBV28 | CASLMQGGQPQHF | TGTGCCAGCTTGATGCAGGGTGGGCAGCCCCAGCATTTT
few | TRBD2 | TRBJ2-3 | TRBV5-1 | CASSATSGPDTQYF | TGCGCCAGCAGCGCGACTAGCGGGCCAGATACGCAGTATTTT
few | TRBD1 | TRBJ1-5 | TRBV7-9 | CASSLGQGVVQPQHF | TGTGCCAGCAGCTTAGGACAGGGTGTAGTGCAGCCCCAGCATTTT
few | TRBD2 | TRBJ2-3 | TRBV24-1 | CATASGLAGTDTQYF | TGTGCCACCGCCTCCGGGCTAGCGGGAACAGATACGCAGTATTTT
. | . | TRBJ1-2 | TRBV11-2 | CASSLAPTPPRGSNYGYTF | TGTGCCAGCAGCTTAGCCCCCACCCCCCCGAGGGGGTCTAACTATGGCTACACCTTC
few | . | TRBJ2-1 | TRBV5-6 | CASSLRAGGSPYNEQFF | TGTGCCAGCAGCTTGAGGGCTGGGGGCTCACCCTACAATGAGCAGTTCTTC
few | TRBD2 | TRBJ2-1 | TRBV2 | CASKGTSGILGNEQFF | TGTGCCAGCAAAGGGACTAGCGGGATTTTGGGCAATGAGCAGTTCTTC